The sequence of this TCR beta chain was determined in a study of PD-L1 blockade in urothelial cancer. The authors spiked synthetic TCR analog templates into each PCR. Sequenced by immunoSEQ multiplex PCR; TCRdb stores in-frame clones only, minus some. The sample has some 71,000 clones, around 81% seen once. V lost 0 bases, J lost 2 bases, and 10 bases lay in between. The CDR3 contains 15 residues. Germline V gene data show CDR1 as MNHEY and CDR2 as SMNVEV (reference sequence). Specified time point: pretreatment peripheral blood. Urothelial carcinoma affected the patients, and it was locally advanced or metastatic. Overall study findings and caveats: Survival was better when pretreatment blood TCR clonality fell below the median.

This clone has only one observation. The target antigen is unknown. The specimen was PBMCs, collected around atezolizumab (anti-PD-L1) treatment. This sequence was found in a man in his forties with urothelial cancer. This chain joins TRBV27 and TRBJ1-1; D unclear. The CDR3 here is CASSLSRVSNTEAFF. The CDR3 nucleotides are TGTGCCAGCAGTTTATCGAGGGTGTCTAACACTGAAGCTTTCTTT.